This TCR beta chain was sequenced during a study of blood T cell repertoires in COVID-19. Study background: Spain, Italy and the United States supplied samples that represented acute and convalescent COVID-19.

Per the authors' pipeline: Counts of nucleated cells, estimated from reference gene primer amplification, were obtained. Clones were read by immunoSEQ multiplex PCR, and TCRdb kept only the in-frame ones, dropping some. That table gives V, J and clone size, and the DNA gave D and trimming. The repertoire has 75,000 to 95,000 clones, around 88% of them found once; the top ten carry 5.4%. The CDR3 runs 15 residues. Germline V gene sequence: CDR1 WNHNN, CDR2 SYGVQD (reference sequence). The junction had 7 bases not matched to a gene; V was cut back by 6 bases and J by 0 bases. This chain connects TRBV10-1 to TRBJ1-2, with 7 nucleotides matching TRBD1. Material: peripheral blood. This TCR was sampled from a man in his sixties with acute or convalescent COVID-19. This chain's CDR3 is CASRYRDRANYGYTF. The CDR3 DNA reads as TGCGCCAGCAGGTACCGGGACAGAGCTAACTATGGCTACACCTTC.